This T cell receptor beta chain was recovered during a study of blood T cell repertoires in COVID-19. Whole-study context: Material from acute and convalescent COVID-19 was sourced from the United States, Italy and Spain. T cells, B-cell-depleted T cells, or PBMCs provided the cDNA or gDNA that served as material.

V lost 5 bases and J lost 3, with 13 bases in between. This CDR3 has 13 amino acids. CDR1 is SQVTM, CDR2 ANQGSEA, per germline. Study processing details: Scientists estimated how many nucleated cells there were by amplifying reference gene primers. Here immunoSEQ multiplex PCR was the method, and the copy in TCRdb shows in-frame clones only, minus some. V, J and clone size derive from that table, while D and trimming were established from the DNA sequence. The sample holds about 35,000 clones, 91% seen once. The sequenced sample consisted of peripheral blood. The chain has TRBV29-1 and TRBJ1-1, with D possibly TRBD1 on 5 matching bases. This TCR was sampled from a man aged 45 to 65 with active COVID-19. In DNA form, the CDR3 reads TGCAGCGTTCGCGGCGGAGGGGACACTGAAGCTTTCTTT. It yields the protein CSVRGGGDTEAFF.